Listed below are T cell receptor beta chains from one sample, sequenced in a study of blood T cell repertoires in COVID-19. Measured with immunoSEQ multiplex PCR; TCRdb has only the in-frame clones, and not every one. The sample holds about 74,000 clones; roughly 88% are singletons and the top ten take less than 3%. Specimen: peripheral blood. All receptors come from a man between 65 and 80 years old with active or convalescent COVID-19. CDR3s include the opening cysteine and the closing phenylalanine or tryptophan. The order of the fields is D gene, CDR3 length, clone size, V gene, J gene, CDR3 protein, CDR3 DNA. The D gene is left open where the match is weak. Where a row states a size, it is once, few, many or the class of an expanded clone; other rows omit it.

.	15	.	TRBV19	TRBJ2-1	CASSPTRSTYNEQFF	TGTGCCAGTAGTCCGACTAGAAGCACCTACAATGAGCAGTTCTTC
TRBD1	14	.	TRBV10-3	TRBJ2-5	CAISGSRGLETQYF	TGTGCCATCAGTGGGTCCAGGGGGCTGGAGACCCAGTACTTC
TRBD1	17	.	TRBV19	TRBJ1-2	CASSIDGTGGIVYGYTF	TGTGCCAGTAGTATAGATGGGACAGGGGGAATTGTCTATGGCTACACCTTC
TRBD1	16	.	TRBV7-6	TRBJ2-5	CASSLQGTGAGETQYF	TGTGCCAGCAGCTTACAAGGGACAGGGGCCGGGGAGACCCAGTACTTC
TRBD2	16	.	TRBV11-2	TRBJ2-1	CASSPSGGSSYNEQFF	TGTGCCAGCAGTCCTAGCGGGGGAAGCTCCTACAATGAGCAGTTCTTC
TRBD1	16	.	TRBV27	TRBJ2-5	CASSSLPGQGGETQYF	TGTGCCAGCAGTTCCCTCCCGGGACAGGGAGGAGAGACCCAGTACTTC
TRBD1	12	.	TRBV19	TRBJ2-2	CASGRGLGELFF	TGTGCCAGTGGCAGGGGGCTCGGGGAGCTGTTTTTT
TRBD1	17	.	TRBV19	TRBJ2-6	CASSILMDRAGANVLTF	TGTGCCAGTAGTATTCTTATGGACAGGGCCGGGGCCAACGTCCTGACTTTC
TRBD1	15	.	TRBV5-1	TRBJ1-6	CASSLGQGYNSPLHF	TGCGCCAGCAGCTTGGGACAGGGTTATAATTCACCCCTCCACTTT
.	16	.	TRBV28	TRBJ2-1	CASSLLAGTGGNEQFF	TGTGCCAGCAGTTTACTAGCGGGAACAGGGGGGAATGAGCAGTTCTTC
TRBD2	17	.	TRBV6-1	TRBJ2-7	CASSVAASGRMALEQYF	TGTGCCAGCAGTGTGGCGGCTAGCGGGAGGATGGCTCTCGAGCAGTACTTC
.	14	.	TRBV5-1	TRBJ1-1	CASSWVGGNTEAFF	TGCGCCAGCAGCTGGGTCGGAGGGAACACTGAAGCTTTCTTT
.	19	.	TRBV15	TRBJ2-3	CATSIDRTPHLTSTDTQYF	TGTGCCACCAGCATCGACAGGACACCTCACCTGACTAGCACAGATACGCAGTATTTT
TRBD2	18	.	TRBV10-3	TRBJ2-5	CAISDPTRTSGRGETQYF	TGTGCCATCAGTGACCCAACAAGGACTAGCGGGAGGGGGGAGACCCAGTACTTC
TRBD2	17	.	TRBV28	TRBJ2-3	CASSFRPSGRATDTQYF	TGTGCCAGCAGTTTTCGTCCTAGCGGGAGGGCCACAGATACGCAGTATTTT
TRBD2	13	few	TRBV18	TRBJ2-5	CASSPGRAETQYF	TGTGCCAGCTCCCCTGGGAGGGCCGAGACCCAGTACTTC
.	16	once	TRBV6-1	TRBJ1-3	CASSEINSFPGNTIYF	TGTGCCAGCAGTGAAATCAACAGCTTCCCTGGAAACACCATATATTTT
.	17	.	TRBV6-1	TRBJ1-6	CASSEIRVAASNSPLHF	TGTGCCAGCAGTGAGATTCGGGTTGCAGCATCAAATTCACCCCTCCACTTT
.	16	.	TRBV24-1	TRBJ1-2	CATSDHGLSAAYGYTF	TGTGCCACCAGTGACCACGGACTTTCGGCAGCCTATGGCTACACCTTC
.	13	.	TRBV12-3/TRBV12-4	TRBJ1-2	CASTVTGGYGYTF	TGTGCCAGCACGGTGACAGGAGGCTATGGCTACACCTTC
.	15	.	TRBV6-5	TRBJ1-5	CASTNGLSSNQPQHF	TGTGCCAGCACCAACGGTCTTTCAAGCAATCAGCCCCAGCATTTT
TRBD2	13	.	TRBV29-1	TRBJ2-1	CSVGTSGSHEQFF	TGCAGCGTCGGGACTAGCGGGAGCCATGAGCAGTTCTTC
TRBD1	14	.	TRBV7-2	TRBJ2-3	CASSFGQGTDTQYF	TGTGCCAGCAGCTTTGGACAGGGCACAGATACGCAGTATTTT
.	15	.	TRBV18	TRBJ2-1	CASSPYTTVDNEQFF	TGTGCCAGCTCACCCTACACGACAGTGGACAATGAGCAGTTCTTC
TRBD2	13	.	TRBV30	TRBJ2-7	CAWSEAGGREQYF	TGTGCCTGGAGTGAAGCGGGGGGGCGTGAGCAGTACTTC
.	17	.	TRBV21-1	TRBJ1-2	CASSNWTATEEYYGYTF	TGTGCCAGCAGCAATTGGACAGCGACCGAAGAGTACTATGGCTACACCTTC
TRBD2	18	.	TRBV20-1	TRBJ2-3	CSASWRVAGGEGTDTQYF	TGCAGTGCTAGTTGGAGGGTAGCGGGGGGCGAGGGAACAGATACGCAGTATTTT
.	10	.	TRBV30	TRBJ1-2	CAWGPGLRRF	TGTGCCTGGGGGCCGGGACTCCGCCGCTTC